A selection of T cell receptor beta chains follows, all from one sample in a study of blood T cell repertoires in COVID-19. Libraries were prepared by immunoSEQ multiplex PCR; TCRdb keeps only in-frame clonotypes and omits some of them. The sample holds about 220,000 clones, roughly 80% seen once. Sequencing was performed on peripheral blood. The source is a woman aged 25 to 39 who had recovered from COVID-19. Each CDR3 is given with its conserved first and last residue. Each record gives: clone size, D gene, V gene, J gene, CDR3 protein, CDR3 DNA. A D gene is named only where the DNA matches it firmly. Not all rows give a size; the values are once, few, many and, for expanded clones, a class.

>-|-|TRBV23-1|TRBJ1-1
CASSQYSRPRGNTEAFF
TGCGCCAGCAGTCAATATAGCCGACCGCGGGGGAACACTGAAGCTTTCTTT
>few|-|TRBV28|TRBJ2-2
CASSLRRGLRELFF
TGTGCCAGCAGTCTACGGAGGGGGCTGAGGGAGCTGTTTTTT
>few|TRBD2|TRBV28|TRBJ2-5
CASSATHGLAGGLRETQYF
TGTGCCAGCAGTGCTACCCACGGACTAGCGGGAGGGCTCCGAGAGACCCAGTACTTC
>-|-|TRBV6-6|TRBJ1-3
CASSPLPLSDNSNTIYF
TGTGCCAGCAGTCCCCTGCCCCTTTCAGACAACTCTAACACCATATATTTT
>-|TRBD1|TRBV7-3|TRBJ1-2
CASSSGQGPYGYTF
TGTGCCAGCAGCTCCGGACAGGGCCCATATGGCTACACCTTC
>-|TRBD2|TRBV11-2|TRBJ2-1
CASSLDGIAGVGYNEQFF
TGTGCCAGCAGCTTAGATGGGATAGCGGGAGTGGGGTACAATGAGCAGTTCTTC
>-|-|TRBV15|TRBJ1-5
CATSRDSGVRQPQHF
TGTGCCACCAGCAGAGATTCGGGGGTTAGACAGCCCCAGCATTTT
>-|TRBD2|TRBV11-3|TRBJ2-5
CASSLDAAEAGDAFQETQYF
TGTGCCAGCAGCTTAGATGCCGCAGAAGCGGGGGATGCTTTCCAAGAGACCCAGTACTTC
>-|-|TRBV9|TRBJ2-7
CASSVAGTPPYEQYF
TGTGCCAGCAGCGTAGCCGGGACACCCCCCTACGAGCAGTACTTC
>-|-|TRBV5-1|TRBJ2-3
CASSLDSPILTDTQYF
TGCGCCAGCAGCCTGGACAGCCCCATTCTCACAGATACGCAGTATTTT
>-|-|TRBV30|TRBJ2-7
CAWARSRSYEQYF
TGTGCCTGGGCGAGATCCCGGAGCTACGAGCAGTACTTC
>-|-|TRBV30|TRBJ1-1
CALKQGSMNTEAFF
TGTGCCTTGAAACAGGGCAGCATGAACACTGAAGCTTTCTTT
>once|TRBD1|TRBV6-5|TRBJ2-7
CASSYFGTGLGEQYF
TGTGCCAGCAGTTACTTCGGGACAGGGTTGGGCGAGCAGTACTTC
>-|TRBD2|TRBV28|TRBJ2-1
CASSLPTSGPTDEQFF
TGTGCCAGCAGTTTACCGACTAGCGGGCCCACGGATGAGCAGTTCTTC
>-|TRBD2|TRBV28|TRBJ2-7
CASSTPGTSIYEQYF
TGTGCCAGCAGTACCCCCGGGACTAGCATCTACGAGCAGTACTTC
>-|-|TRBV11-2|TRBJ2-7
CASSLGTGDPKIYEQYF
TGTGCCAGCAGCTTAGGGACGGGGGACCCTAAGATCTACGAGCAGTACTTC